The 22 T cell receptor beta chains below all came from one sample that was sequenced in a study of blood T cells in healthy people across ages. The use of a sample-barcoded 5' primer and a J-beta primer mix characterized a second PCR of 7 to 11 cycles. TCRdb ran MiXCR on the 5' RACE reads and lists one entry per CDR3 protein. Of about 1,600,000 distinct CDR3 sequences in the sample, 42% were seen once. Sequencing was carried out using blood. The source of these receptors is a woman between 18 and 29 years old in good health.

J is TRBJ1-1 and V is TRBV12-5, with D maybe TRBD1 (5 bases). Looked up from germline, CDR1 is LGHNT and CDR2 is FRNRAP. CDR3 size: 15 residues. V lost 0 bases, J lost 1 base, and 9 bases lay in between. The CDR3 here is CASGLVVGQNTEAFF. The CDR3 DNA reads as TGTGCTAGTGGTTTGGTTGTGGGGCAGAACACTGAAGCTTTCTTT.

The gene calls are TRBV15 and TRBJ2-5; tentative D call: TRBD2 (6 bases). Gene TRBJ2-7 matches the end of the DNA better, so the J call may be wrong. Germline lookup yields CDR1 LNHNV and CDR2 YYDKDF (reference sequence). This CDR3 is 15 amino acids long. CDR3 residues: CATSSTLGGAREQYF. CDR3 sequence (DNA): TGTGCCACCAGCAGTACGCTAGGAGGGGCCCGCGAGCAGTACTTC.

The chain recombines TRBV7-2 with TRBJ2-1; 7 positions match TRBD2. The junction had 11 bases not matched to a gene; V was cut back by 5 bases and J by 4 bases. Germline lookup yields CDR1 SGHTA and CDR2 FQGNSA. This CDR3 spans 16 amino acids. The chain's CDR3 is CASSAWGEGLYNEQFF. CDR3 in DNA: TGTGCCAGCAGCGCTTGGGGGGAGGGGCTATACAATGAGCAGTTCTTC.

This clonotype was seen more than once but under ten times. This rearrangement joins TRBV20-1 to TRBJ1-6; D might be TRBD1 (6 bases). This CDR3 has 14 residues. Germline loops: CDR1 DFQATT, CDR2 SNEGSKA (reference sequence). The DNA of the CDR3 is TGCGCCTACTCTCGACAGGAGTGGGATTCACCCCTCCACTTT. Protein sequence: CAYSRQEWDSPLHF.

This clonotype was recorded a few times. This chain joins TRBV6-6 and TRBJ2-1, with 13 bases lining up with TRBD2. CDR1 is MNHNY and CDR2 is SVGAGI in the germline V gene (reference sequence). The length of the CDR3 is 16 residues. Unmatched junction bases numbered 9, after V lost 5 bases and J lost 8 bases. The DNA for the CDR3 is TGTGCCAGCAGTGGCTGGACTAGCGGGAGAGTCGATGAGCAGTTCTTC. It encodes CASSGWTSGRVDEQFF.

The rearrangement links TRBV7-2 to TRBJ1-1; D is ambiguous. The CDR3 spans 14 residues. Germline CDR1 reads SGHTA; CDR2 reads FQGNSA. Trimming took off 2 bases at V and 8 bases at J, with 15 bases between the two ends. CDR3 sequence: CASSLSDWKLEAFF. The CDR3 DNA follows: TGTGCCAGCAGCTTATCTGACTGGAAACTCGAAGCTTTCTTT.

The gene calls are TRBV27 and TRBJ1-2; no definite D call. Germline V CDR1 and CDR2: MNHEY, SMNVEV (reference sequence). The CDR3 is made up of 15 amino acids. With 0 bases removed from V and 0 bases from J, the gap between germline ends came to 8 bases. The CDR3 sequence: CASSLSPRSNYGYTF. The CDR3 DNA reads as TGTGCCAGCAGTTTATCACCGAGATCTAACTATGGCTACACCTTC.

The genes are TRBV29-1 and TRBJ1-2, with TRBD1 matching over 9 bases. This CDR3 is 13 amino acids long. The germline V gene has CDR1 SQVTM and CDR2 ANQGSEA. J gave up 4 bases and V 6 bases, and 6 bases lay outside the gene matches. The CDR3 bases are TGCAGCGTCTGGACAGGGGTGGGCTATGGCTACACCTTC. This encodes CSVWTGVGYGYTF.

This clonotype has more than one count but fewer than ten. The V gene is TRBV6-5, the J gene TRBJ2-6; 9 bases line up with TRBD1. The CDR3 extends over 18 amino acids. Trimming removed 2 bases from V and 4 bases from J; junction bases left unmatched: 9. Germline-derived CDR1 and CDR2 are MNHEY and SVGAGI. In DNA form, the CDR3 reads TGTGCCAGCAGTTACCCTGGACAGGGGTCGGCCGGGGCCAACGTCCTGACTTTC. Protein sequence: CASSYPGQGSAGANVLTF.

CDR3 nucleotide sequence: TGTGCCAGCAGCTTAAGCGGCAGGGGCCAGCCCCAGCATTTT. The encoded protein is CASSLSGRGQPQHF. V is TRBV7-9 and J is TRBJ1-5, with D possibly being TRBD1 (6 bases). The CDR3 extends over 14 amino acids. With 2 bases removed from V and 7 bases from J, the gap between germline ends came to 12 bases. Germline CDR1 and CDR2: SEHNR and FQNEAQ (reference sequence). Variable domain in full (rest from reference TRBV7-9 and TRBJ1-5): DTGVSQNPRHKITKRGQNVTFRCDPISEHNRLYWYRQTLGQGPEFLTYFQNEAQLEKSRLLSDRFSAERPKGSFSTLEIQRTEQGDSAMYLCASSLSGRGQPQHFGDGTRLSIL.

V is TRBV7-6 and J is TRBJ2-7; 10 bases line up with TRBD2. The CDR3 is 15 residues long. Losses at the gene ends were 4 bases for V and 0 bases for J; bases not matched to a gene: 3. Germline V gene sequence: CDR1 SGHVS, CDR2 FNYEAQ. The CDR3 DNA sequence: TGTGCCAGCAGCTCCCCTAGCGGGAGCTCCTACGAGCAGTACTTC. Amino acids: CASSSPSGSSYEQYF.

The genes are TRBV27 and TRBJ1-1; 7 nucleotides align to TRBD1. CDR3 length: 14 amino acids. Trimming removed 3 bases from V and 4 bases from J; junction bases left unmatched: 5. Per germline, CDR1 MNHEY and CDR2 SMNVEV (reference sequence). DNA of the CDR3: TGTGCCAGCAGTTTTACAGGGGTCTCCACTGAAGCTTTCTTT. It specifies CASSFTGVSTEAFF.

The chain links TRBV5-6 to TRBJ2-1; TRBD1 agrees at 9 bases. The V gene end was trimmed by 3 bases and the J gene end by 6 bases; junction bases not matched to a gene: 7. Germline lookup yields CDR1 SGHDT and CDR2 YYEEEE. CDR3 length: 15 amino acids. CDR3 coding DNA: TGTGCCAGCAGCTCTACGGGACAGGGTGTCAATGAGCAGTTCTTC. Protein: CASSSTGQGVNEQFF.

This chain connects TRBV5-8 to TRBJ2-7; D call uncertain. This CDR3 has 17 residues. Germline values: CDR1 SGHTS, CDR2 YDEGEE. Trimming took off 6 bases at V and 0 bases at J, with 22 bases between the two ends. The chain's CDR3 is CASTRLGLVDASYEQYF. CDR3 nucleotide sequence: TGTGCCAGCACGCGCCTAGGGCTTGTGGACGCCTCCTACGAGCAGTACTTC.

This clonotype was counted at least ten times. The chain has TRBV4-1 and TRBJ2-7, with D perhaps matching TRBD1 (5 bases). Trimming left V 4 bases short and J 6 bases short, with 10 bases between. The CDR3 runs to 12 residues. Germline CDR1 is MGHRA and CDR2 is YSYEKL. The CDR3 DNA follows: TGCGCCAGCAGCCCCTGGGGCGGCGAGCAGTACTTC. Its protein is CASSPWGGEQYF.

The rearrangement joins TRBV3-1 to TRBJ2-1; TRBD2 matches 16 bases. V gave up 4 bases and J gave up 10 bases; unmatched junction bases: 22. The CDR3 length is 21 residues. CDR1 and CDR2 from the germline V gene are LGHDT and YNNKEL (reference sequence). CDR3 coding DNA: TGTGCCAGCAGCCCTTCCGGACGGCACGATGGGACTAGCGGGGGGGGTCAGGAGCAGTTCTTC. Translated: CASSPSGRHDGTSGGGQEQFF.

V and J are TRBV27 and TRBJ2-7; 9 bases are shared with TRBD2. V trimming: 7 bases; J trimming: 7 bases; junction bases outside the gene matches: 17. The germline V gene encodes CDR1 MNHEY and CDR2 SMNVEV (reference sequence). This CDR3 spans 16 amino acids. The CDR3 protein is CASTMTLAGTHNEQYF. The CDR3 DNA is TGTGCCAGCACCATGACCCTAGCGGGAACCCACAATGAGCAGTACTTC.

This rearrangement joins TRBV12-3 or TRBV12-4 to TRBJ2-1; TRBD2 agrees at 7 bases. The CDR3 loop spans 15 amino acids. Trimming at V came to 5 bases and at J to 4 bases, leaving 8 bases not matched to a gene. The CDR3 sequence: CASSGTISIYNEQFF. The CDR3 region has the DNA TGTGCCAGCAGTGGGACTATATCGATATACAATGAGCAGTTCTTC.

This clonotype was detected only a few times. As DNA, the CDR3 is TGTGCCAGCAGTTTGATGGACAGCTACAATGAGCAGTTCTTC. Protein sequence: CASSLMDSYNEQFF. This chain connects TRBV12-3 or TRBV12-4 to TRBJ2-1; D is possibly TRBD1 (6 bases). Trimming stripped 3 bases from V and 3 bases from J, with 9 bases between. The CDR3 extends over 14 amino acids.

This clonotype appeared a few times. A read error may be the cause here, since a much bigger clone is one base away. V and J are TRBV14 and TRBJ2-1; 7 bases are shared with TRBD2. The better agreement between TRBJ2-7 and the DNA end casts doubt on the J call. The CDR3 spans 16 residues. Germline CDR1 and CDR2: SGHDN and FVKESK. The chain's CDR3 is CASSQGGGSFYNEQYF. CDR3 DNA: TGTGCCAGCAGCCAAGGAGGCGGGAGTTTCTACAATGAGCAGTACTTC.

This clonotype was counted only a few times. V usage is TRBV5-1 and J usage is TRBJ2-1, with TRBD1 identical over 8 bases. Germline assignment: CDR1 SGHRS and CDR2 YFSETQ. V shed 1 base, J shed 9 bases, and the junction held 6 bases outside the gene matches. This CDR3 has 14 amino acids. Here the CDR3 reads CASSLSLGTGEQFF. CDR3 DNA sequence: TGCGCCAGCAGCTTGAGCCTCGGGACAGGTGAGCAGTTCTTC.

This clonotype was counted only a few times. The chain employs TRBV20-1 and TRBJ2-7; no clear D. This CDR3 has 12 residues. The germline V gene has CDR1 DFQATT and CDR2 SNEGSKA (reference sequence). V was shortened by 5 bases and J by 6 bases, with 14 bases between the two germline ends. CDR3 in amino acids: CSASKSGLEQYF. Here the CDR3 DNA reads TGCAGTGCTTCGAAGTCCGGGCTCGAGCAGTACTTC.